The entry that follows covers one T cell receptor beta chain sequence. The data originate from a study of blood T cell repertoires in COVID-19. Across the whole study: PBMCs, B-cell-depleted T cells, or T cells provided the cDNA or gDNA that made up the material.

The CDR3 extends over 11 amino acids. Deletions cut 6 bases from V and 7 bases from J, with 7 bases between. Original data processing: Amplification of reference gene primers provided the estimated nucleated cell counts. Only in-frame clones appear in the TCRdb table, and some are missing; sequencing was by immunoSEQ multiplex PCR. V, J and clone size were drawn from that table, and D and trimming were deduced from the DNA. The sample lists some 120,000 clones, less than 95% occurring once. Sequences were obtained from peripheral blood. The origin of this receptor is a human donor with active COVID-19. The donor label of this sample is uncertain. The chain is built from TRBV12-3 or TRBV12-4 and TRBJ2-1; no clear D. CDR3 protein: CASRHRNEQFF. The CDR3 DNA reads TGTGCCAGCAGGCATCGGAATGAGCAGTTCTTC.